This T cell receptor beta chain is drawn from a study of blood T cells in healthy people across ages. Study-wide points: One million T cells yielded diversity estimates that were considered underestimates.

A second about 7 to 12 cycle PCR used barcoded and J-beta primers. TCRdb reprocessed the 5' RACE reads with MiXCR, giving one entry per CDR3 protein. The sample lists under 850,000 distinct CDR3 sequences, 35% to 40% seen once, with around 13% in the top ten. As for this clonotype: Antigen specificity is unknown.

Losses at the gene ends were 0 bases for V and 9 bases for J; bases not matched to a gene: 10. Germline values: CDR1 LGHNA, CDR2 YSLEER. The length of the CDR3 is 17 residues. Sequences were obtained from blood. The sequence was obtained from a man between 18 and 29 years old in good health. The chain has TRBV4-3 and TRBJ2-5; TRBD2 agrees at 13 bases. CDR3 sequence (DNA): TGCGCCAGCAGCCAAGAGACTAGCGGGGGGACCAAGAGGGCCCAGTACTTC. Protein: CASSQETSGGTKRAQYF.